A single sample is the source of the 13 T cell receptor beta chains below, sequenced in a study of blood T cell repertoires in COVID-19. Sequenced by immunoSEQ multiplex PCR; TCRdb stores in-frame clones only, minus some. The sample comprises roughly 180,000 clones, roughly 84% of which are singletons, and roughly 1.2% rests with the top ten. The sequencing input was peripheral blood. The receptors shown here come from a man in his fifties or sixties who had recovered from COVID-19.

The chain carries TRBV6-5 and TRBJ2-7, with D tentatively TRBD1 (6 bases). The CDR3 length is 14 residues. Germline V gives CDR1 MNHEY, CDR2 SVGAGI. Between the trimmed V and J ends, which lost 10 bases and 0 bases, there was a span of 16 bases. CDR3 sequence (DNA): TGTGCCACGACGCAGGACAGAAGCTCCTACGAGCAGTACTTC. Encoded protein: CATTQDRSSYEQYF.

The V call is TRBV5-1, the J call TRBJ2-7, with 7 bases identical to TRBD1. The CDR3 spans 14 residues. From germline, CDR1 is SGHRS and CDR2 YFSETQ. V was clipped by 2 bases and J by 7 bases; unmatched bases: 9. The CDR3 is CASSLLQGSGEQYF. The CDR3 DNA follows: TGCGCCAGCAGCTTATTACAGGGGTCGGGGGAGCAGTACTTC.

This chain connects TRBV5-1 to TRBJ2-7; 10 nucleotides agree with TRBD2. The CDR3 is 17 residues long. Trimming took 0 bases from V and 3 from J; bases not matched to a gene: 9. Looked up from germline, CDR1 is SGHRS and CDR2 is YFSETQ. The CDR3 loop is CASSLDASGGFVYEQYF. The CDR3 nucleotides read TGCGCCAGCAGCTTGGACGCTAGCGGGGGCTTCGTCTACGAGCAGTACTTC. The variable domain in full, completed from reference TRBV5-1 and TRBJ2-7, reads KAGVTQTPRYLIKTRGQQVTLSCSPISGHRSVSWYQQTPGQGLQFLFEYFSETQRNKGNFPGRFSGRQFSNSRSEMNVSTLELGDSALYLCASSLDASGGFVYEQYFGPGTRLTVT.

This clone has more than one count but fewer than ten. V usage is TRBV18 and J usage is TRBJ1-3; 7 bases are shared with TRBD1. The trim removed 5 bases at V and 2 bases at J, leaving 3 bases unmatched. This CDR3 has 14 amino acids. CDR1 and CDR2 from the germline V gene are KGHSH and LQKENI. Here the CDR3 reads CASSYGQAGNTIYF. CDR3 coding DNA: TGTGCCAGCTCATACGGACAGGCTGGAAACACCATATATTTT.

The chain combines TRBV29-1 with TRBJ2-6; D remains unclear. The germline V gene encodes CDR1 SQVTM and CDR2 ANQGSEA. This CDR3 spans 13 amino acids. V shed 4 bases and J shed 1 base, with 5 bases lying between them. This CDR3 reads CSVGTSGANVLTF. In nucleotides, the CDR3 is TGCAGCGTTGGCACATCTGGGGCCAACGTCCTGACTTTC.

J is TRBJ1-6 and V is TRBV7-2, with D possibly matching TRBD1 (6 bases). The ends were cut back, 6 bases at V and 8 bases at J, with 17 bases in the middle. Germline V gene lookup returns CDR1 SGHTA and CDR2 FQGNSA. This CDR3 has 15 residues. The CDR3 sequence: CASSRITGLDSPLHF. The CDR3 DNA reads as TGTGCCAGCAGTCGAATTACAGGGCTAGATTCACCCCTCCACTTT.

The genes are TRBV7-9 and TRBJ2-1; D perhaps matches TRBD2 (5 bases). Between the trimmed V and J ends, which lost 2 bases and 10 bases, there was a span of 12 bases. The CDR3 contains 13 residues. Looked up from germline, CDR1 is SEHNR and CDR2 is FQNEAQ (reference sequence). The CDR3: CASSLTPSFEQFF. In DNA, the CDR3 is TGTGCCAGCAGCTTAACGCCTAGCTTCGAGCAGTTCTTC.

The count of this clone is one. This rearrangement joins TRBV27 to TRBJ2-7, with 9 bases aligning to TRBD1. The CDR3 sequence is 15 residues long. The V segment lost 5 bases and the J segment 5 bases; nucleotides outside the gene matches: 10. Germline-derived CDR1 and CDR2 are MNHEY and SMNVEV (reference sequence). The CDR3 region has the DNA TGTGCCAGCAGTCGCGTCCGGGACAGGGTCCACGAGCAGTACTTC. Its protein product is CASSRVRDRVHEQYF.

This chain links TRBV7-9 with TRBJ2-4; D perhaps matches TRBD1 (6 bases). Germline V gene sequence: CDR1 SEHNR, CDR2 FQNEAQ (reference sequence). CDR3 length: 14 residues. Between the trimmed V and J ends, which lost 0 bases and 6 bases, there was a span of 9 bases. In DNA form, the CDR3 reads TGTGCCAGCAGCTTAGCGCAGGGGCTAAACATTCAGTACTTC. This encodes CASSLAQGLNIQYF.

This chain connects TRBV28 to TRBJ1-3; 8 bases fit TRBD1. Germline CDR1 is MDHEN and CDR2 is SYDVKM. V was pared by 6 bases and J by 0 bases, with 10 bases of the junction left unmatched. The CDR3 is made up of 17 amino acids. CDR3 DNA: TGTGCCAGCAGCTCCGGGACAGGTTCCCTCTCTGGAAACACCATATATTTT. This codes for CASSSGTGSLSGNTIYF.

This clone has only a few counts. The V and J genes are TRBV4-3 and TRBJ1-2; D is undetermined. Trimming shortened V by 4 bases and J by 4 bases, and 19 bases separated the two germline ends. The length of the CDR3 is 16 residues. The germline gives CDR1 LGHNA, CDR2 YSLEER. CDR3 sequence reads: CASSLGGSVVPYGYTF. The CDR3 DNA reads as TGCGCCAGCAGCCTTGGTGGGAGCGTCGTCCCCTATGGCTACACCTTC.

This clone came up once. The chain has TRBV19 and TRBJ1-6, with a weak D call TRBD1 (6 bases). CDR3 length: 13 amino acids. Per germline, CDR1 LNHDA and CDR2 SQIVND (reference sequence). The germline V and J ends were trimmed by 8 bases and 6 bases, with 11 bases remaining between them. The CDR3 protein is CASQQGFNSPLHF. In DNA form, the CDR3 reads TGTGCCAGTCAACAGGGTTTTAATTCACCCCTCCACTTT.

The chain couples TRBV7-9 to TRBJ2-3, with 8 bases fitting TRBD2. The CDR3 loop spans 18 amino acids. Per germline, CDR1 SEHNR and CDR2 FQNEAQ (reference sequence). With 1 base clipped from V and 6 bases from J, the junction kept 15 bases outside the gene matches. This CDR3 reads CASSLELSSGAPRDTQYF. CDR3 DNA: TGTGCCAGCAGCTTAGAACTAAGTAGCGGGGCCCCCCGGGATACGCAGTATTTT.